A selection of T cell receptor beta chains follows, all from one sample in a study of T cell responses to AZD1222 COVID-19 vaccine. Data came from immunoSEQ multiplex PCR; TCRdb stores just in-frame clones and leaves some out. In the table there are fewer than 200,000 clones, 85% to 90% of which are singletons. The sequencing here drew on peripheral blood, taken 28 days after the second AZD1222 dose. Every receptor here comes from an adult who received the AZD1222 COVID-19 vaccine. Both conserved end residues are part of each CDR3. The D gene is left open where the match is weak. The size of a clone is reported for some rows only, either as once, few or many, or as a class for expanded clones.

abundance	j_gene	v_gene	d_gene	CDR3aa
NA	TRBJ2-3	TRBV6-4	NA	CASSETPWGEDTQYF
NA	TRBJ2-2	TRBV6-5	TRBD1	CASTGQVHSGLFF
NA	TRBJ1-4	TRBV2	TRBD1	CASSGRQGSSATNEKLFF
once	TRBJ2-1	TRBV6-1	NA	CASSEARSGGNEQFF
NA	TRBJ1-4	TRBV5-1	NA	CASSQTRPDEKLFF
NA	TRBJ2-7	TRBV21-1	NA	CASSKRPATYEQYF
NA	TRBJ2-7	TRBV28	TRBD2	CASQKAGGSYEQYF
NA	TRBJ1-5	TRBV6-2/TRBV6-3	NA	CASSPKIAQESNQPQHF
NA	TRBJ2-5	TRBV5-4	TRBD1	CASKIVGQGGKETQYF
NA	TRBJ2-3	TRBV27	NA	CASTLSPSTDTQYF
NA	TRBJ2-2	TRBV6-2/TRBV6-3	TRBD2	CASSMTSGSRTGELFF
NA	TRBJ1-5	TRBV6-2/TRBV6-3	NA	CASSYFDSNQPQHF
NA	TRBJ2-4	TRBV7-3	NA	CASSLPTRGVAKNIQYF
NA	TRBJ2-7	TRBV5-1	NA	CASSPGVGQYF
once	TRBJ2-1	TRBV24-1	TRBD2	CATSDLQVSGGRAHNEQFF
once	TRBJ2-7	TRBV28	TRBD1	CASSLGTRQGLGEQYF
NA	TRBJ2-7	TRBV28	NA	CASSSPPGRLDEQYF
NA	TRBJ2-5	TRBV7-3	TRBD2	CASSSLAGGPETQYF
NA	TRBJ2-1	TRBV21-1	NA	CASRLRGSWASGRPAPVYNEQFF
NA	TRBJ1-1	TRBV27	NA	CASSRVTDYTEAFF
NA	TRBJ2-2	TRBV7-9	NA	CASSPYAVNTGELFF
NA	TRBJ1-4	TRBV30	TRBD1	CAWTTGTGVEKLFF
NA	TRBJ1-1	TRBV6-2/TRBV6-3	TRBD1	CASSTGGEAFF
NA	TRBJ2-2	TRBV7-2	TRBD2	CASSRRTSGKAGELFF
NA	TRBJ2-1	TRBV28	TRBD2	CASSTPASGFHNEQFF
NA	TRBJ2-3	TRBV5-1	NA	CASSLASPTTDTQYF
NA	TRBJ1-2	TRBV5-6	NA	CASSLATSKDYGYTF
NA	TRBJ2-7	TRBV7-2	NA	CASSFQGYEQYF
NA	TRBJ2-7	TRBV5-1	TRBD2	CASSGRAGELEQYF
NA	TRBJ2-1	TRBV7-9	NA	CASSRDSNNEQFF
NA	TRBJ2-1	TRBV9	NA	CASSLTGSYNEQFF
NA	TRBJ2-7	TRBV21-1	NA	CASSKTTTSMSYEQYF
NA	TRBJ2-6	TRBV11-2	TRBD1	CARSFPHRGLLGANVLTF
NA	TRBJ1-2	TRBV5-1	NA	CASSFSGAYGYTF
NA	TRBJ2-5	TRBV3-1/TRBV3-2	NA	CASSQAFQGPRLSETQYF
NA	TRBJ2-2	TRBV19	TRBD2	CASRTRNTGELFF
once	TRBJ2-7	TRBV9	NA	CASSVDLGEQYF
NA	TRBJ2-3	TRBV15	TRBD2	CATTGLADTQYF
NA	TRBJ1-1	TRBV5-1	NA	CASSLRGNENTEAFF
few	TRBJ2-5	TRBV3-1/TRBV3-2	NA	CASSQDWWRGRETQYF
NA	TRBJ2-5	TRBV30	NA	CAWNRAHQETQYF
once	TRBJ2-1	TRBV27	NA	CASSQGPLNNEQFF
NA	TRBJ1-5	TRBV24-1	TRBD1	CATSDTGTDTSNQPQHF
NA	TRBJ2-5	TRBV5-1	NA	CASSLGRESQYF
NA	TRBJ1-5	TRBV3-1/TRBV3-2	NA	CASSPPPTASNQPQHF
NA	TRBJ2-7	TRBV19	NA	CASSTNPRGRRGEQYF
NA	TRBJ2-2	TRBV5-1	NA	CASRITGPNTGELFF
NA	TRBJ1-1	TRBV12-3/TRBV12-4	TRBD1	CASSSNQGGAFF
NA	TRBJ2-7	TRBV2	NA	CASSIGPRGNEQYF
NA	TRBJ2-3	TRBV5-4	NA	CASSPTGSRGDTQYF
NA	TRBJ2-2	TRBV18	NA	CASSPQHRTGELFF
NA	TRBJ1-6	TRBV7-8	NA	CASSLVLLSRNSPLHF
NA	TRBJ2-2	TRBV28	TRBD1	CASTGTGRTGELFF
NA	TRBJ1-1	TRBV2	NA	CASTYQAGGKAFF
NA	TRBJ1-6	TRBV28	NA	CASSLIQGTANNSPLHF
NA	TRBJ1-2	TRBV12-5	TRBD1	CASGLVNSGGGYGYTF